The sequence of this T cell receptor beta chain was determined in a study of blood T cell repertoires in COVID-19. Across the study: T cells, B-cell-depleted T cells, or PBMCs provided the cDNA or gDNA that served as material.

Repertoires were generated with immunoSEQ multiplex PCR, while TCRdb's copy carries only in-frame clones and drops some. The sample lists about 250,000 clones; about 90% were seen once. The clonotype originates from a man aged 18-30 years with active or convalescent COVID-19. Sequenced: peripheral blood.

The CDR3 loop is CASSFGGGGDTEAFF. Here the CDR3 DNA reads TGTGCCAGCAGTTTTGGAGGGGGCGGGGACACTGAAGCTTTCTTT. J is TRBJ1-1 and V is TRBV28; TRBD1 matches 7 bases. The CDR3 has 15 amino acids. After removal of 3 bases from V and 3 bases from J, the junction contained 7 bases not matched to a gene. The germline V gene has CDR1 MDHEN and CDR2 SYDVKM. The entire variable domain, with the rest obtained from reference TRBV28 and TRBJ1-1, is as follows: DVKVTQSSRYLVKRTGEKVFLECVQDMDHENMFWYRQDPGLGLRLIYFSYDVKMKEKGDIPEGYSVSREKKERFSLILESASTNQTSMYLCASSFGGGGDTEAFFGQGTRLTVV.